This is a list of T cell receptor beta chains from one sample in a study of cytotoxic CD8 clonotypes in ibrutinib-treated CLL. Clones were sequenced by immunoSEQ multiplex PCR, and TCRdb holds only the in-frame ones, with some missing. The table records approximately 190,000 clones, roughly 79% of them present only once. This sample comprised PBMCs, obtained after 12 months of ibrutinib treatment. All receptors derive from a human donor with chronic lymphocytic leukemia. The CDR3 runs from the conserved cysteine through the conserved F or W. D genes are given only for firm matches. Not all rows give a size; the values are once, few, many and, for expanded clones, a class.

v_call,j_call,d_call,clone_size,cdr3_nt,cdr3_aa
TRBV7-2,TRBJ2-7,TRBD2,once,TGTGCCAGCAGCATACTAGCGGGGGGCCCTCGGGACGAGCAGTACTTC,CASSILAGGPRDEQYF
TRBV6-5,TRBJ1-4,NA,NA,TGTGCCAGCAGTTACTCGACCAGGGTCTATGAAAAACTGTTTTTT,CASSYSTRVYEKLFF
TRBV11-2,TRBJ2-7,NA,NA,TGTGCCAGCAGCTTGTACACCTACGAGCAGTACTTC,CASSLYTYEQYF
TRBV28,TRBJ2-5,NA,NA,TGTGCCAGCAGTTTCTATCTCACAGGGAGGGCAAGAGAGACCCAGTACTTC,CASSFYLTGRARETQYF
TRBV18,TRBJ2-1,NA,NA,TGTGCCAGCGCCACCGCACAGGGCAACAATGAGCAGTTCTTC,CASATAQGNNEQFF
TRBV5-1,TRBJ1-1,TRBD1,NA,TGCGCCAGCAGCTCCGGGACAGGGAGGGGAGACACTGAAGCTTTCTTT,CASSSGTGRGDTEAFF
TRBV5-1,TRBJ2-3,NA,NA,TGCGCCAGCAGCGGGCGGGGAGGCGACAGCACAGATACGCAGTATTTT,CASSGRGGDSTDTQYF
TRBV21-1,TRBJ1-5,NA,NA,TGTGCCAGCAGCAATTTCCGGTCTCCTCCCCTATATCAGCCCCAGCATTTT,CASSNFRSPPLYQPQHF
TRBV7-2,TRBJ2-1,NA,NA,TGTGCCAGCAGCTCTGGACTCTACAATGAGCAGTTCTTC,CASSSGLYNEQFF
TRBV19,TRBJ1-3,NA,NA,TGTGCCGCCCAGGGGAGCCACTCTGGAAACACCATATATTTT,CAAQGSHSGNTIYF
TRBV6-6,TRBJ1-2,TRBD1,NA,TGTGCCAGCAGCCGACAGGGCGGCGGCTACACCTTC,CASSRQGGGYTF
TRBV15,TRBJ2-5,NA,NA,TGTGCCACCAGCAGAGATATGGAGACCCAGTACTTC,CATSRDMETQYF
TRBV7-2,TRBJ2-7,TRBD1,NA,TGTGCCAGCAGCATCTACGGGACAGAGGCCTACGAGCAGTACTTC,CASSIYGTEAYEQYF
TRBV7-8,TRBJ2-7,NA,NA,TGTGCCAGCAGCTTTCAGGGGGGCGCGGTGGCCGAGCAGTACTTC,CASSFQGGAVAEQYF
TRBV27,TRBJ2-3,TRBD2,few,TGTGCCAGCAGTTATAGCGGGGGGGAGGATACGCAGTATTTT,CASSYSGGEDTQYF
TRBV12-5,TRBJ2-2,NA,NA,TGTGCTAGCGCCCCGCGGAGGGATGGGGGCACCGGGGAGCTGTTTTTT,CASAPRRDGGTGELFF
TRBV7-8,TRBJ1-4,NA,NA,TGTGCCAGCAGTTCAACTAATGAAAAACTGTTTTTT,CASSSTNEKLFF
TRBV7-2,TRBJ1-5,NA,NA,TGTGCCAGCAGCCCCGGATACAGGGCCAATCAGCCCCAGCATTTT,CASSPGYRANQPQHF
TRBV9,TRBJ1-3,NA,few,TGTGCCAGCAGCCCGATTATGGCCGGAAACACCATATATTTT,CASSPIMAGNTIYF
TRBV28,TRBJ1-2,TRBD1,NA,TGTGCCAGCAGTTCACCAGGGGGACAGGGGTATGGCTACACCTTC,CASSSPGGQGYGYTF
TRBV6-1,TRBJ1-5,NA,NA,TGTGCCTCCTGGAGGGGGTTCGCGGGCAATCAGCCCCAGCATTTT,CASWRGFAGNQPQHF
TRBV7-2,TRBJ1-2,NA,NA,TGTGCCAGCAGCTCATACGTCGCGGCTAACTATGGCTACACCTTC,CASSSYVAANYGYTF
TRBV7-6,TRBJ1-5,TRBD1,NA,TGTGCCAGCAGCTTAGCGTTTGGGGTCGGGGACAGAAAGTATAGCAATCAGCCCCAGCATTTT,CASSLAFGVGDRKYSNQPQHF
TRBV11-3,TRBJ2-2,TRBD1,NA,TGTGCCAGCAGCAGGGGGACAGGGTCCGGGGAGCTGTTTTTT,CASSRGTGSGELFF
TRBV4-1,TRBJ2-3,NA,NA,TGCGCCAGCAGCCAGAGTATTAGCACAGATACGCAGTATTTT,CASSQSISTDTQYF
TRBV7-9,TRBJ2-1,NA,NA,TGTGCCAGCAGCCCACAGGGAAATGAGCAGTTCTTC,CASSPQGNEQFF
TRBV5-1,TRBJ2-7,NA,NA,TGCGCCAGCAGCTTGGGGACAGATCCTCCTAACGAGCAGTACTTC,CASSLGTDPPNEQYF
TRBV5-6,TRBJ2-5,NA,NA,TGTGCCAGCAGCTTCCTCGCGGAGACCCAGTACTTC,CASSFLAETQYF
TRBV5-5,TRBJ1-2,NA,NA,TGTGCCAGCAGCTTGGTGGGGGAGGCTGGCTACACCTTC,CASSLVGEAGYTF
TRBV19,TRBJ2-7,NA,once,TGTGCCAGTAGCCCGGCGGGACTCTACGAGCAGTACTTC,CASSPAGLYEQYF
TRBV7-7,TRBJ1-3,NA,once,TGTGCTAGCAGCTTAGACGGGGGACCTGGAAACACCATATATTTT,CASSLDGGPGNTIYF
TRBV5-6,TRBJ2-3,NA,NA,TGTGCCAGCAGCACGGCCGTTTTTTCAGGGTCAGGCACAGATACGCAGTATTTT,CASSTAVFSGSGTDTQYF
TRBV19,TRBJ2-2,NA,NA,TGTGCCAGTAGAAGGACTGGGGTAGGGACTTACGGGGAGCTGTTTTTT,CASRRTGVGTYGELFF
TRBV6-4,TRBJ1-6,NA,NA,TGTGCCAGCAGTCTTACGGGGCTGAATTCACCCCTCCACTTT,CASSLTGLNSPLHF
TRBV29-1,TRBJ2-7,NA,NA,TGCAGCGTTGGGGCCCGGGGCCCGCTTCTCTCTTCCTACGAGCAGTACTTC,CSVGARGPLLSSYEQYF
TRBV5-5,TRBJ1-6,NA,NA,TGTGCCAGCAGCGGAGTCCGGGGAAATTCACCCCTCCACTTT,CASSGVRGNSPLHF
TRBV7-3,TRBJ2-1,NA,NA,TGTGCCAGCAGCTTAACCGGCGCGGTCGGTATCAATGAGCAGTTCTTC,CASSLTGAVGINEQFF
TRBV10-1,TRBJ1-1,NA,NA,TGCGCCAGCAGTGATGGGCGTCGGAACACTGAAGCTTTCTTT,CASSDGRRNTEAFF
TRBV18,TRBJ2-3,NA,NA,TGTGCCAGCTCACTGCAGCGAAGGACCGGGACCACCCAGCGCACAGATACGCAGTATTTT,CASSLQRRTGTTQRTDTQYF
TRBV7-6,TRBJ2-7,TRBD2,few,TGTGCCAGCAGCTTCGCTAGCGGGAGTCCCTACGAGCAGTACTTC,CASSFASGSPYEQYF
TRBV30,TRBJ1-2,NA,NA,TGTGCCTGGAGTAGCTACTATGGCTACACCTTC,CAWSSYYGYTF
TRBV7-9,TRBJ1-2,NA,NA,TGTGCCAGCAGCTTAGATGCGAGCGGGTTTACCGTCGGCTACACCTTC,CASSLDASGFTVGYTF
TRBV7-9,TRBJ2-1,NA,once,TGTGCCAGCAGCCCCTCAGATGAGCAGTTCTTC,CASSPSDEQFF
TRBV7-3,TRBJ2-5,TRBD2,NA,TGTGCCAGCAGCCTCAATCCGGGACTAGATAAAGAGACCCAGTACTTC,CASSLNPGLDKETQYF
TRBV9,TRBJ1-1,NA,few,TGTGCCAGCAGCGTAGGGGGTACGAGCGACACTGAAGCTTTCTTT,CASSVGGTSDTEAFF
TRBV2,TRBJ1-1,NA,many,TGTGCCAGCAGGGAGGGCGGCGGAAGAACTGAAGCTTTCTTT,CASREGGGRTEAFF